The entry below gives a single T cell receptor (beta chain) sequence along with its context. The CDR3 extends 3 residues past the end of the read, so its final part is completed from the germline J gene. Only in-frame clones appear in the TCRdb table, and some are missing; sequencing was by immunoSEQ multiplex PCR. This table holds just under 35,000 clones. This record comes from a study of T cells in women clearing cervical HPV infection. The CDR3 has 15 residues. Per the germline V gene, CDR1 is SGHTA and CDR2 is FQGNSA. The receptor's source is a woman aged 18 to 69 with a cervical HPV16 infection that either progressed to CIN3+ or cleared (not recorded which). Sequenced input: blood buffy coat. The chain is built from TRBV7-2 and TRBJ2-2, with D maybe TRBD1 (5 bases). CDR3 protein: CASSRFPAGANVLFF. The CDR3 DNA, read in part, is TGTGCCAGCTCCCGGTTCCCCGCTGGGGCCAACGTG.